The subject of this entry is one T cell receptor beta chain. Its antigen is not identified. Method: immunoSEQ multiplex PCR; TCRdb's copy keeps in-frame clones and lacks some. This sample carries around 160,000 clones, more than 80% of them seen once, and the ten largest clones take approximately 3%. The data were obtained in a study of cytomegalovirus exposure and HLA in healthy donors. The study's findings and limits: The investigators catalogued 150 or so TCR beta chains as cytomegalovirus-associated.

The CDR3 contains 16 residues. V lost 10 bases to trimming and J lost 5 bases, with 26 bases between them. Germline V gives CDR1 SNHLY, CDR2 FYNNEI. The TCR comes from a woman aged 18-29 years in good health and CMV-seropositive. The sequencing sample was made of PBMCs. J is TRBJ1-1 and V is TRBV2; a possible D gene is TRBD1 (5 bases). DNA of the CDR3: TGTGCCACCCCTGGGGAGGGTCCAGAAAAGGGGACTGAAGCTTTCTTT. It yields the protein CATPGEGPEKGTEAFF.